This TCR beta chain was sequenced during a study of high-grade serous ovarian cancer treatment subgroups. About the research overall: Samples averaged approximately 14,000 reads and 7,000 or so unique TCR beta rearrangements.

General observations from the study: TCR clonal relatedness correlated positively with neoantigen level. Tumors within one patient showed repertoire similarity of 0.11 to 0.79.

Concerning this clone itself: Its antigen is not known.

Tumor tissue was taken before any definitive surgery or chemotherapy was given. With 2 bases removed from V and 0 bases from J, the gap between germline ends came to 4 bases. CDR1 MNHNS and CDR2 SASEGT come from the germline V gene. This CDR3 region has 13 residues. The repertoire was sequenced with immunoSEQ multiplex PCR; TCRdb's copy has only in-frame clones and lacks some. Of roughly 9,000 clones listed, roughly 70% are singletons. The rearrangement uses TRBV6-1 and TRBJ1-1; D gene uncertain. The sample taken for sequencing was tumor tissue. The TCR was taken from a human donor with high-grade serous ovarian cancer. CDR3 coding DNA: TGTGCCAGCAGTGAACAGGTGAACACTGAAGCTTTCTTT. This sequence encodes CASSEQVNTEAFF.